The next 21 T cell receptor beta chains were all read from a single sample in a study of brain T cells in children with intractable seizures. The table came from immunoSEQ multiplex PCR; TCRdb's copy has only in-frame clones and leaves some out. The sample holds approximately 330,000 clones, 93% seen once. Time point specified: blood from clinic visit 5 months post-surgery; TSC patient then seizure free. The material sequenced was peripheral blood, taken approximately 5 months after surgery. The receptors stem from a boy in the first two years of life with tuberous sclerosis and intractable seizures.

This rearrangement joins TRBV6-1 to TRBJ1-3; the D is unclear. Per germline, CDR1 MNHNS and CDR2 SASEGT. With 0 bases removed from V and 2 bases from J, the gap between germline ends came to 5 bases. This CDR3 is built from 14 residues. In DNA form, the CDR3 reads TGTGCCAGCAGTGAAGCGCCTACTGGAAACACCATATATTTT. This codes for CASSEAPTGNTIYF.

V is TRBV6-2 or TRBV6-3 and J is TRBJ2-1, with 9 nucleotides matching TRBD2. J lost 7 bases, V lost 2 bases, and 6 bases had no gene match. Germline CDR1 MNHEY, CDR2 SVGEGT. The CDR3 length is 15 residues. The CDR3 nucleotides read TGTGCCAGCAGTTACAGTAGCGGGGGAGGAAATGAGCAGTTCTTC. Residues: CASSYSSGGGNEQFF.

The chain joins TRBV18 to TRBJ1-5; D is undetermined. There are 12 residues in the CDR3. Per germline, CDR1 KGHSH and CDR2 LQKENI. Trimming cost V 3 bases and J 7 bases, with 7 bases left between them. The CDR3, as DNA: TGTGCCAGCTCACCGTTCGGGCAGCCCCAGCATTTT. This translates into CASSPFGQPQHF.

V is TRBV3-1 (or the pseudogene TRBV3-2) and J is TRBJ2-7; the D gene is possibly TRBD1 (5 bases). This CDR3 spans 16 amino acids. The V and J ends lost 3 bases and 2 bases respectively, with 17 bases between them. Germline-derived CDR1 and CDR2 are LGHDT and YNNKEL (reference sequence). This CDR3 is CASSQGRVLSAYEQYF. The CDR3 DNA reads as TGTGCCAGCAGCCAGGGCAGGGTCCTTTCCGCCTACGAGCAGTACTTC.

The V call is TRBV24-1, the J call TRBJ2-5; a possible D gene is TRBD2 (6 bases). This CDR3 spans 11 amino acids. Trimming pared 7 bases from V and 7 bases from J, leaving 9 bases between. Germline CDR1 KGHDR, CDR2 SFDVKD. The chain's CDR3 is CATRQAGTQYF. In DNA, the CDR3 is TGTGCCACCAGACAAGCGGGGACCCAGTACTTC.

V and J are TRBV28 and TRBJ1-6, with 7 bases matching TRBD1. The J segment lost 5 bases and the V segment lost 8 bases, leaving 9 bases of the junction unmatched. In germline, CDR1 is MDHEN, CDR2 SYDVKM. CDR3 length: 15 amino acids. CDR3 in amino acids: CASRASGGDNSPLHF. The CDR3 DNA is TGTGCCAGCCGCGCCTCAGGGGGAGATAATTCACCCCTCCACTTT.

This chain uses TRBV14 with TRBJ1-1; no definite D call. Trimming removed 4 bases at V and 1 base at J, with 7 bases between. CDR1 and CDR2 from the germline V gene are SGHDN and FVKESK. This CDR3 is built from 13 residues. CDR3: CASSRTRNTEAFF. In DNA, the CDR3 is TGTGCCAGCAGCCGCACACGGAACACTGAAGCTTTCTTT.

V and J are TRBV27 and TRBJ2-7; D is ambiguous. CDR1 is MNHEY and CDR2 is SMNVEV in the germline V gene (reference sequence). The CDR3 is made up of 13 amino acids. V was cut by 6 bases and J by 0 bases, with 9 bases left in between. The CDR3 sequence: CASSQTASYEQYF. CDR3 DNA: TGTGCCAGCAGCCAGACTGCCTCCTACGAGCAGTACTTC.

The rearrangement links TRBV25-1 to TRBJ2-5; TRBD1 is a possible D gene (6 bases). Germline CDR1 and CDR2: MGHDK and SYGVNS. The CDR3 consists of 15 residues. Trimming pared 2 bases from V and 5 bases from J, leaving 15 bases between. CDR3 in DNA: TGTGCCAGCAGTGAAGGACAGACCTCGGGGGAGACCCAGTACTTC. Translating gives CASSEGQTSGETQYF.

The CDR3 sequence is CASSEAGGSNQPQHF. CDR3 bases: TGTGCCAGCAGTGAAGCAGGGGGCAGCAATCAGCCCCAGCATTTT. The rearrangement links TRBV6-1 to TRBJ1-5; 7 nucleotides agree with TRBD1. The ends lost 0 bases at V and 1 base at J; junction bases unmatched: 0. The CDR3 runs 15 residues. Germline V gene sequence: CDR1 MNHNS, CDR2 SASEGT.

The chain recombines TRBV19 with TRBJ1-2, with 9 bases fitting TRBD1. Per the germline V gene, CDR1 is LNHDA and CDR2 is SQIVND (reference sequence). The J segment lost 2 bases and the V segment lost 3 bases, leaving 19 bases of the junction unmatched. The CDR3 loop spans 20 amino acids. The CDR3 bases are TGTGCCAGTAGTATGTTACTGGGACGCCGGGACAGGGTTTCAAACTATGGCTACACCTTC. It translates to CASSMLLGRRDRVSNYGYTF.

The CDR3 protein is CASSLGQGEETQYF. The DNA for the CDR3 is TGTGCCAGCAGCTTAGGGCAGGGCGAAGAGACCCAGTACTTC. The V gene is TRBV7-3, the J gene TRBJ2-5, with a weak D call TRBD1 (5 bases). Germline values: CDR1 SGHTA, CDR2 FQGTGA. CDR3 length equals 14 residues. Trimming took 2 bases from V and 3 from J, leaving 10 bases between them.

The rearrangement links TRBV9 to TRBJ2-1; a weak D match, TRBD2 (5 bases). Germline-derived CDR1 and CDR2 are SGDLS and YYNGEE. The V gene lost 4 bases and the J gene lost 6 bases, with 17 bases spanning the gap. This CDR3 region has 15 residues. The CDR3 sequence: CASSPRGSETNEQFF. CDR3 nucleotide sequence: TGTGCCAGCAGCCCCCGGGGTAGCGAAACCAATGAGCAGTTCTTC.

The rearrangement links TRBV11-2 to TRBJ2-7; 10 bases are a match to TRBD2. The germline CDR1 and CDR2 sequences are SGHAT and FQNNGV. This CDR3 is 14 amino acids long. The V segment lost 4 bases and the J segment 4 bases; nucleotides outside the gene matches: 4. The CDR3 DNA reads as TGTGCCAGCAGCTCGACTAGCGGGCAATACGAGCAGTACTTC. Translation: CASSSTSGQYEQYF.

The CDR3 region has the DNA TGTGCCAGCAGCTTAAGGGCTAGCGGGGGCCCGAGCTCCTACGAGCAGTACTTC. Its protein product is CASSLRASGGPSSYEQYF. V and J are TRBV7-6 and TRBJ2-7, with 10 bases matching TRBD2. Germline V CDR1 and CDR2: SGHVS, FNYEAQ. This CDR3 has 18 residues. Trimming at V came to 2 bases and at J to 0 bases, leaving 10 bases not matched to a gene. Using reference TRBV7-6 and TRBJ2-7 for the parts outside the CDR3, the full variable domain is GAGVSQSPRYKVTKRGQDVALRCDPISGHVSLYWYRQALGQGPEFLTYFNYEAQQDKSGLPNDRFSAERPEGSISTLTIQRTEQRDSAMYRCASSLRASGGPSSYEQYFGPGTRLTVT.

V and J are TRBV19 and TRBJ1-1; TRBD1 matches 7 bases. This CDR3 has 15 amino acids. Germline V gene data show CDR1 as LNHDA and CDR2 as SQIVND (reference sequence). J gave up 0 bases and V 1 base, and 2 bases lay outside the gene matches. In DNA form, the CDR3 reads TGTGCCAGTAGTATAGCCGGGACAGTGAACACTGAAGCTTTCTTT. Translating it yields CASSIAGTVNTEAFF.

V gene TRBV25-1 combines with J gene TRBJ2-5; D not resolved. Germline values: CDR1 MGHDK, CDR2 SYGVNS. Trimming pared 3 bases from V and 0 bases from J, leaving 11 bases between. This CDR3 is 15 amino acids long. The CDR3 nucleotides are TGTGCCAGCAGTGACCGCGAGACACACCAAGAGACCCAGTACTTC. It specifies CASSDRETHQETQYF.

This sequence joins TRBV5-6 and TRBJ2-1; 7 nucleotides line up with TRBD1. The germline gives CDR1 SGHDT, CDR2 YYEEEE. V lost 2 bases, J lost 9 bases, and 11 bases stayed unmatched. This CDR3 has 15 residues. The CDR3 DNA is TGTGCCAGCAGCTTCTTGACAGGGCCTTTGGGTGAGCAGTTCTTC. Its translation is CASSFLTGPLGEQFF.

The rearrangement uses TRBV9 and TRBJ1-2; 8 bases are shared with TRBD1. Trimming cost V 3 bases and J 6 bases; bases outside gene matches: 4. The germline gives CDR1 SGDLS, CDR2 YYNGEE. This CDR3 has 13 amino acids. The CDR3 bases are TGTGCCAGCAGCGCCTTACAGGGGGATGGCTACACCTTC. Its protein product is CASSALQGDGYTF.

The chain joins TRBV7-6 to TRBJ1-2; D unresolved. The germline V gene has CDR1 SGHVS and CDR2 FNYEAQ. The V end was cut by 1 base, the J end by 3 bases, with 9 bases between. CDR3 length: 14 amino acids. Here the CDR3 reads CASSLGGEDYGYTF. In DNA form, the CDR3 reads TGTGCCAGCAGCTTAGGCGGGGAAGACTATGGCTACACCTTC. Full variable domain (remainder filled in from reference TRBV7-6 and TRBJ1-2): GAGVSQSPRYKVTKRGQDVALRCDPISGHVSLYWYRQALGQGPEFLTYFNYEAQQDKSGLPNDRFSAERPEGSISTLTIQRTEQRDSAMYRCASSLGGEDYGYTFGSGTRLTVV.

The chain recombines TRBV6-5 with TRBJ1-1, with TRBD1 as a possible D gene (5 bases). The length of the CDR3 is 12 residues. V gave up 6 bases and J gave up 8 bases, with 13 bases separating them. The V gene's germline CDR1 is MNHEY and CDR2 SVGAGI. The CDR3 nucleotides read TGTGCCAGCAGCCGTAGCGGGGCGGAAGCTTTCTTT. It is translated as CASSRSGAEAFF.